This T cell receptor (beta chain) was sequenced during a study of blood T cell repertoires in COVID-19. Sequenced by immunoSEQ multiplex PCR; TCRdb stores in-frame clones only, minus some. The repertoire holds over 150,000 clones, with 80% to 90% as singletons. The sequencing input was peripheral blood. The sequence came from a man in his forties or fifties with active or convalescent COVID-19.

CDR3 nucleotides: TGTGCCAGCAGCAAAGAAAGTAGGGGACAGGCAAGAGATACGCAGTATTTT. This sequence encodes CASSKESRGQARDTQYF. The chain carries TRBV21-1 and TRBJ2-3; TRBD1, the D gene given by the table, was not confirmed from the DNA. TRBV21-1 constitutes a pseudogene. The CDR3 totals 17 residues.